This TCR beta chain was recorded in a study of cytomegalovirus exposure and HLA in healthy donors. Losses at the gene ends were 6 bases for V and 4 bases for J; bases not matched to a gene: 14. Germline assignment: CDR1 MDHEN and CDR2 SYDVKM. This CDR3 has 17 residues. Points on this clone: Its antigen is not known.

The primer mix had 60 Vbeta and 13 Jbeta primers. Profiling relied on immunoSEQ multiplex PCR, and the TCRdb table lists in-frame clones only, not all of them. This sample carries 100,000 to 150,000 clones, about 74% of them seen once, and the ten largest clones take 6% to 8%. General study findings and limits: Despite most TCR sequences being rare, some public TCRs occurred in many donors.

This TCR was recovered from a middle-aged man in good health and CMV-seropositive. This chain links TRBV28 with TRBJ1-5, with TRBD1 matching over 8 bases. Material for sequencing was PBMCs. The CDR3 region has the DNA TGTGCCAGCAGCCTTGGACAGGGAGGACTTTGGAATCAGCCCCAGCATTTT. It is translated as CASSLGQGGLWNQPQHF.